This is a list of T cell receptor beta chains from one sample in a study of cytomegalovirus exposure and HLA in healthy donors. Clones were sequenced by immunoSEQ multiplex PCR, and TCRdb holds only the in-frame ones, with some missing. The profile covers some 200,000 clones, with about 80% appearing a single time and 0.55% to 0.7% taken by the ten largest. The sample consisted of PBMCs. These receptors were obtained from a woman between 40 and 50 years old in good health and CMV-seronegative. The CDR3 runs from the conserved cysteine through the conserved F or W. Each record gives: D gene, V gene, J gene, clone size, CDR3 protein, CDR3 DNA. D genes are given only for firm matches. Expanded clones get a size class; other rows say once, few or many, or leave the size out.

d_gene: TRBD1
v_gene: TRBV2
j_gene: TRBJ1-1
abundance: .
CDR3aa: CASSEATGVSEAFF
CDR3nt: TGTGCCAGCAGTGAGGCTACAGGGGTCTCTGAAGCTTTCTTT

d_gene: TRBD1
v_gene: TRBV6-5
j_gene: TRBJ2-7
abundance: .
CDR3aa: CASYSQGANEQYF
CDR3nt: TGTGCCAGCTATTCACAGGGGGCCAACGAGCAGTACTTC

d_gene: TRBD2
v_gene: TRBV11-3
j_gene: TRBJ2-1
abundance: .
CDR3aa: CASSPRWQGGSSYNEQFF
CDR3nt: TGTGCCAGCAGCCCTCGGTGGCAGGGAGGGAGCTCCTACAATGAGCAGTTCTTC

d_gene: .
v_gene: TRBV10-3
j_gene: TRBJ1-1
abundance: .
CDR3aa: CAISEGTLVDTEAFF
CDR3nt: TGTGCCATCAGTGAGGGGACTTTAGTGGATACTGAAGCTTTCTTT

d_gene: .
v_gene: TRBV4-3
j_gene: TRBJ1-2
abundance: .
CDR3aa: CASSAYRDGTPGYTF
CDR3nt: TGCGCCAGCAGCGCCTACCGGGACGGGACTCCTGGCTACACCTTC

d_gene: TRBD1
v_gene: TRBV27
j_gene: TRBJ2-7
abundance: .
CDR3aa: CASSLGDRAYEQYF
CDR3nt: TGTGCCAGCAGTCTTGGGGACAGAGCCTACGAGCAGTACTTC

d_gene: TRBD1
v_gene: TRBV2
j_gene: TRBJ2-7
abundance: .
CDR3aa: CASKGGTGSYEQYF
CDR3nt: TGTGCCAGCAAGGGGGGGACAGGGAGCTACGAGCAGTACTTC

d_gene: .
v_gene: TRBV6-5
j_gene: TRBJ2-2
abundance: once
CDR3aa: CASSYDLSPNTGELFF
CDR3nt: TGTGCCAGCAGTTACGACTTATCTCCGAACACCGGGGAGCTGTTTTTT

d_gene: TRBD1
v_gene: TRBV29-1
j_gene: TRBJ2-3
abundance: .
CDR3aa: CSATGADTQYF
CDR3nt: TGCAGCGCGACAGGGGCAGATACGCAGTATTTT

d_gene: .
v_gene: TRBV28
j_gene: TRBJ1-2
abundance: .
CDR3aa: CASSSINYGYTF
CDR3nt: TGTGCCAGCAGTTCTATCAACTATGGCTACACCTTC

d_gene: TRBD2
v_gene: TRBV5-1
j_gene: TRBJ2-5
abundance: .
CDR3aa: CASSLGVAGAGGQETQYF
CDR3nt: TGCGCCAGCAGCTTGGGAGTAGCGGGGGCCGGAGGGCAAGAGACCCAGTACTTC

d_gene: TRBD2
v_gene: TRBV13
j_gene: TRBJ2-3
abundance: .
CDR3aa: CASSFSGLARDPPSTDTQYF
CDR3nt: TGTGCCAGCAGCTTCTCGGGACTAGCGCGCGATCCCCCTAGCACAGATACGCAGTATTTT

d_gene: .
v_gene: TRBV21-1
j_gene: TRBJ2-5
abundance: .
CDR3aa: CASSTRQGTQETQYF
CDR3nt: TGTGCCAGCAGCACTCGACAAGGAACACAAGAGACCCAGTACTTC

d_gene: .
v_gene: TRBV6-4
j_gene: TRBJ1-4
abundance: .
CDR3aa: CASRYLQGTNEKLFF
CDR3nt: TGTGCCAGCAGATACCTTCAGGGAACTAATGAAAAACTGTTTTTT

d_gene: .
v_gene: TRBV5-1
j_gene: TRBJ1-1
abundance: few
CDR3aa: CASSFPDTEAFF
CDR3nt: TGCGCCAGCAGCTTTCCGGACACTGAAGCTTTCTTT

d_gene: .
v_gene: TRBV7-2
j_gene: TRBJ2-1
abundance: .
CDR3aa: CASSLSWGDEQFF
CDR3nt: TGTGCCAGCAGCTTAAGCTGGGGGGATGAGCAGTTCTTC

d_gene: .
v_gene: TRBV7-9
j_gene: TRBJ1-1
abundance: .
CDR3aa: CASSLGLGRAFF
CDR3nt: TGTGCCAGCAGCTTAGGGCTGGGGAGAGCTTTCTTT

d_gene: TRBD1
v_gene: TRBV13
j_gene: TRBJ1-1
abundance: .
CDR3aa: CASSHRQGERTFF
CDR3nt: TGTGCCAGCAGCCACCGACAGGGTGAAAGAACTTTCTTT

d_gene: .
v_gene: TRBV15
j_gene: TRBJ2-1
abundance: .
CDR3aa: CATSRAWRPAIDNEQFF
CDR3nt: TGTGCCACCAGCAGGGCTTGGAGACCCGCGATAGACAATGAGCAGTTCTTC

d_gene: TRBD1
v_gene: TRBV28
j_gene: TRBJ1-4
abundance: .
CDR3aa: CASSYTGATNEKLFF
CDR3nt: TGTGCCAGCAGTTATACAGGGGCAACTAATGAAAAACTGTTTTTT

d_gene: .
v_gene: TRBV27
j_gene: TRBJ1-1
abundance: .
CDR3aa: CASSLSRGGSTEAFF
CDR3nt: TGTGCCAGCAGTTTATCTCGGGGCGGGAGCACTGAAGCTTTCTTT

d_gene: .
v_gene: TRBV11-2
j_gene: TRBJ2-3
abundance: .
CDR3aa: CASSLQPPGATSTDTQYF
CDR3nt: TGTGCCAGCAGCTTACAACCGCCGGGAGCAACTAGCACAGATACGCAGTATTTT

d_gene: .
v_gene: TRBV30
j_gene: TRBJ1-6
abundance: .
CDR3aa: CAWTKKGYGNSPLHF
CDR3nt: TGTGCCTGGACTAAGAAGGGGTATGGTAATTCACCCCTCCACTTT

d_gene: .
v_gene: TRBV10-3
j_gene: TRBJ2-2
abundance: .
CDR3aa: CAISEDQGGELFF
CDR3nt: TGTGCCATCAGTGAGGATCAGGGCGGGGAGCTGTTTTTT

d_gene: TRBD1
v_gene: TRBV19
j_gene: TRBJ2-2
abundance: .
CDR3aa: CASSVDRGGGELFF
CDR3nt: TGTGCCAGTAGTGTTGACAGGGGTGGCGGGGAGCTGTTTTTT

d_gene: .
v_gene: TRBV7-2
j_gene: TRBJ1-2
abundance: .
CDR3aa: CASSLSTSGYTF
CDR3nt: TGTGCCAGCAGCTTGTCAACTTCTGGCTACACCTTC

d_gene: TRBD1
v_gene: TRBV11-1
j_gene: TRBJ1-6
abundance: .
CDR3aa: CASSLGQGMDSPLHF
CDR3nt: TGTGCCAGCAGCCTCGGACAGGGAATGGATTCACCCCTCCACTTT

d_gene: .
v_gene: TRBV9
j_gene: TRBJ2-2
abundance: .
CDR3aa: CASSTRGYTGELFF
CDR3nt: TGTGCCAGCAGCACCCGGGGGTACACCGGGGAGCTGTTTTTT

d_gene: .
v_gene: TRBV19
j_gene: TRBJ1-1
abundance: .
CDR3aa: CASSLGTRLNTEAFF
CDR3nt: TGTGCCAGTAGTCTAGGGACACGCTTGAACACTGAAGCTTTCTTT

d_gene: .
v_gene: TRBV29-1
j_gene: TRBJ2-5
abundance: .
CDR3aa: CSVGVTAQETQYF
CDR3nt: TGCAGCGTAGGGGTGACAGCCCAAGAGACCCAGTACTTC

d_gene: TRBD1
v_gene: TRBV5-4
j_gene: TRBJ1-1
abundance: few
CDR3aa: CASRDRGPFTEAFF
CDR3nt: TGTGCCAGCAGGGACAGGGGACCTTTCACTGAAGCTTTCTTT

d_gene: .
v_gene: TRBV7-3
j_gene: TRBJ1-1
abundance: .
CDR3aa: CASSRGGGTEAFF
CDR3nt: TGTGCCAGCAGCCGCGGGGGAGGGACTGAAGCTTTCTTT

d_gene: .
v_gene: TRBV14
j_gene: TRBJ1-1
abundance: .
CDR3aa: CASSQDTGAGTEAFF
CDR3nt: TGTGCCAGCAGCCAAGATACTGGGGCAGGCACTGAAGCTTTCTTT

d_gene: TRBD1
v_gene: TRBV6-1
j_gene: TRBJ2-7
abundance: .
CDR3aa: CASSEVDRVYEQYF
CDR3nt: TGTGCCAGCAGTGAAGTCGACAGGGTGTACGAGCAGTACTTC

d_gene: .
v_gene: TRBV5-1
j_gene: TRBJ2-7
abundance: .
CDR3aa: CASSYSTGSYEQYF
CDR3nt: TGCGCCAGCAGCTACAGCACAGGGTCCTACGAGCAGTACTTC

d_gene: .
v_gene: TRBV7-9
j_gene: TRBJ1-2
abundance: once
CDR3aa: CASSLNRNYGYTF
CDR3nt: TGTGCCAGCAGCTTAAACAGGAACTATGGCTACACCTTC

d_gene: .
v_gene: TRBV9
j_gene: TRBJ2-7
abundance: .
CDR3aa: CASSGQGSYEQYF
CDR3nt: TGTGCCAGCAGCGGCCAGGGGTCCTACGAGCAGTACTTC

d_gene: .
v_gene: TRBV19
j_gene: TRBJ2-3
abundance: .
CDR3aa: CASSPVIPSYTDTQYF
CDR3nt: TGTGCCAGTAGTCCTGTAATACCGTCCTACACAGATACGCAGTATTTT

d_gene: TRBD2
v_gene: TRBV5-1
j_gene: TRBJ2-5
abundance: .
CDR3aa: CASRTSGGPQETQYF
CDR3nt: TGCGCCAGCCGGACTAGCGGGGGACCCCAAGAGACCCAGTACTTC

d_gene: TRBD1
v_gene: TRBV7-8
j_gene: TRBJ1-4
abundance: .
CDR3aa: CASSLGGQGNPKLFF
CDR3nt: TGTGCCAGCAGCTTAGGAGGACAGGGTAACCCAAAACTGTTTTTT

d_gene: TRBD1
v_gene: TRBV7-9
j_gene: TRBJ1-2
abundance: few
CDR3aa: CASRLGQGNGYTF
CDR3nt: TGTGCCAGCAGGCTGGGACAGGGAAATGGCTACACCTTC

d_gene: .
v_gene: TRBV10-3
j_gene: TRBJ1-5
abundance: .
CDR3aa: CAISEQGSVGNQPQHF
CDR3nt: TGTGCCATCAGTGAGCAGGGCTCAGTGGGCAATCAGCCCCAGCATTTT